The next 14 T cell receptor beta chains were all read from a single sample in a study of cytomegalovirus exposure and HLA in healthy donors. 60 Vbeta and 13 Jbeta primers were used in PCR. Generated by immunoSEQ multiplex PCR, the TCRdb table keeps only in-frame clones and is missing some. The sample yields roughly 200,000 clones, approximately 84% seen once. Sequenced: PBMCs. The receptors stem from a woman aged 40 to 50 in good health and CMV-seronegative.

The rearrangement links TRBV5-5 to TRBJ2-7; 8 bases agree with TRBD1. V trimming: 6 bases; J trimming: 4 bases; junction bases outside the gene matches: 9. CDR1 and CDR2 (germline): SGHKS, YYEKEE (reference sequence). The CDR3 runs to 14 residues. CDR3 in DNA: TGTGCCAGCATCCAAGGTACAGGGGGTTACGAGCAGTACTTC. Protein product: CASIQGTGGYEQYF.

The rearrangement joins TRBV7-6 to TRBJ1-4; TRBD1 might be the D (6 bases). V was pared by 2 bases and J by 0 bases, with 10 bases between. The V gene's germline CDR1 is SGHVS and CDR2 FNYEAQ. CDR3 length: 16 amino acids. CDR3 sequence: CASSLRGQPTNEKLFF. The CDR3 nucleotides read TGTGCCAGCAGCTTACGAGGACAGCCAACTAATGAAAAACTGTTTTTT.

The chain combines TRBV19 with TRBJ2-1, with D possibly matching TRBD1 (6 bases). The CDR3 has 13 amino acids. Germline CDR1 LNHDA, CDR2 SQIVND (reference sequence). The V end lost 2 bases, the J end lost 14 bases, and 16 bases lay between the germline ends. CDR3 DNA: TGTGCCAGTAGTATATCTGTCGGGAACAGGGAGTTCTTC. Its translation: CASSISVGNREFF.

The chain is built from TRBV28 and TRBJ1-5, with 8 bases fitting TRBD1. The CDR3 has 14 residues. J lost 9 bases, V lost 3 bases, and 7 bases had no gene match. Germline V lookup: CDR1 MDHEN, CDR2 SYDVKM. CDR3 bases: TGTGCCAGCAGTTTTCTCCAGGGGGCGGGGCCCCAGCATTTT. Protein sequence: CASSFLQGAGPQHF. Looking up the rest from reference TRBV28 and TRBJ1-5 gives the full variable domain: DVKVTQSSRYLVKRTGEKVFLECVQDMDHENMFWYRQDPGLGLRLIYFSYDVKMKEKGDIPEGYSVSREKKERFSLILESASTNQTSMYLCASSFLQGAGPQHFGDGTRLSIL.

This clone was seen more than once but under ten times. The chain's CDR3 is CASSLWTGATNEKLFF. DNA for the CDR3: TGTGCCAGCAGTTTATGGACAGGGGCGACTAATGAAAAACTGTTTTTT. This chain connects TRBV28 to TRBJ1-4; 8 nucleotides agree with TRBD1. The CDR3 is made up of 16 amino acids. The germline CDR1 and CDR2 sequences are MDHEN and SYDVKM. Trimming at V came to 0 bases and at J to 2 bases, leaving 2 bases not matched to a gene.

The chain is built from TRBV5-1 and TRBJ1-6; perhaps TRBD1 as D (6 bases). This CDR3 spans 14 amino acids. CDR1 and CDR2 from the germline V gene are SGHRS and YFSETQ. Trimming shortened V by 4 bases and J by 5 bases, and 10 bases separated the two germline ends. The chain's CDR3 is CASSPQGNNSPLHF. Written as DNA, the CDR3 is TGCGCCAGCAGCCCACAGGGAAATAATTCACCCCTCCACTTT.

The gene calls are TRBV5-1 and TRBJ2-3; TRBD1 matches 7 bases. Trimming removed 0 bases from V and 2 bases from J; junction bases left unmatched: 6. The CDR3 has 16 residues. Germline V gene lookup returns CDR1 SGHRS and CDR2 YFSETQ. CDR3 DNA: TGCGCCAGCAGCTTGGGACAGGGTATGTTCACAGATACGCAGTATTTT. It encodes CASSLGQGMFTDTQYF.

The rearrangement joins TRBV29-1 to TRBJ2-1; 16 nucleotides agree with TRBD2. Germline trimming cut 7 bases from V and 9 bases from J; bases unmatched to any gene: 15. This CDR3 contains 17 residues. Germline V lookup: CDR1 SQVTM, CDR2 ANQGSEA. This CDR3 is CSAEGLAGGPAYVEQFF. The CDR3 DNA follows: TGCAGCGCTGAGGGACTAGCGGGGGGGCCAGCTTATGTTGAGCAGTTCTTC.

This chain uses TRBV5-1 with TRBJ1-1; 12 nucleotides line up with TRBD1. Looked up from germline, CDR1 is SGHRS and CDR2 is YFSETQ. The CDR3 contains 18 residues. The V gene end was trimmed by 4 bases and the J gene end by 2 bases; junction bases not matched to a gene: 12. The CDR3 here is CASSTTPGQGAFNTEAFF. DNA of the CDR3: TGCGCCAGCAGCACAACACCGGGACAGGGGGCTTTTAACACTGAAGCTTTCTTT.

The rearrangement joins TRBV2 to TRBJ2-7; a weak D match, TRBD2 (5 bases). The germline gives CDR1 SNHLY, CDR2 FYNNEI. The CDR3 runs to 14 residues. V gave up 7 bases and J gave up 3 bases, with 16 bases separating them. For the CDR3, the DNA is TGTGCCAGCATATCCGGGATAGCCGGCTACGAGCAGTACTTC. Protein sequence: CASISGIAGYEQYF.

V and J are TRBV6-5 and TRBJ1-1; a possible D gene is TRBD1 (5 bases). The germline gives CDR1 MNHEY, CDR2 SVGAGI. V lost 4 bases and J 1 base, leaving 16 bases between the germline ends. The length of the CDR3 is 16 residues. In nucleotides, the CDR3 is TGTGCCAGCAGTTCGCAGGGATGGGGTAAGAACACTGAAGCTTTCTTT. Its translation is CASSSQGWGKNTEAFF.

This chain uses TRBV20-1 with TRBJ2-3, with unresolved D. Looked up from germline, CDR1 is DFQATT and CDR2 is SNEGSKA (reference sequence). CDR3 length: 11 residues. The V end was cut by 6 bases, the J end by 3 bases, with 7 bases between. CDR3 sequence (DNA): TGCAGTGCCACTGTTACAGATACGCAGTATTTT. It yields the protein CSATVTDTQYF.

The CDR3 sequence is CASTGVHEQYF. The CDR3 DNA is TGTGCCAGTACCGGAGTCCACGAGCAGTACTTC. The V call is TRBV7-9, the J call TRBJ2-5; D remains ambiguous. The end of the DNA aligns better with TRBJ2-7, so the J call may be wrong. The CDR3 spans 11 residues. Germline-derived CDR1 and CDR2 are SEHNR and FQNEAQ (reference sequence).

V usage is TRBV7-2 and J usage is TRBJ2-2; a weak D match, TRBD1 (5 bases). The CDR3 spans 13 residues. Trimming took 4 bases from V and 7 from J, leaving 10 bases between them. CDR1 SGHTA and CDR2 FQGNSA come from the germline V gene. As DNA, the CDR3 is TGTGCCAGCAGCTCACAGGAATACGGGGAGCTGTTTTTT. It yields the protein CASSSQEYGELFF. Combining the CDR3 with reference TRBV7-2 and TRBJ2-2 gives the whole variable domain GAGVSQSPSNKVTEKGKDVELRCDPISGHTALYWYRQSLGQGLEFLIYFQGNSAPDKSGLPSDRFSAERTGGSVSTLTIQRTQQEDSAVYLCASSSQEYGELFFGEGSRLTVL.